This TCR beta chain was documented in a study of cytomegalovirus exposure and HLA in healthy donors. A note on this clone: The antigen is unknown.

With 60 Vbeta and 13 Jbeta primers, the PCR was carried out. Repertoires were generated with immunoSEQ multiplex PCR, while TCRdb's copy carries only in-frame clones and drops some. The sample records some 110,000 clones, roughly three quarters being singletons. Findings and limits, study-wide: TCR beta V- and J-gene trimming, according to a later analysis, was linked to a missense DCLRE1C variant.

Germline V gives CDR1 LGHNA, CDR2 YNFKEQ. V was clipped by 1 base and J by 5 bases, with 14 bases between them. The CDR3 runs to 15 residues. The clonotype originates from a woman aged 25 to 39 in good health and CMV-seronegative. The material sequenced was PBMCs. J is TRBJ1-2 and V is TRBV4-2, with D perhaps matching TRBD1 (5 bases). Written as DNA, the CDR3 is TGTGCCAGCAGCCAAGTTTCGGGGGAAGGGTATGGCTACACCTTC. This gives the protein CASSQVSGEGYGYTF.